This entry lists 7 T cell receptor beta chains sequenced from one sample in a study of T cells after yellow fever vaccination. TCRdb fed the 5' RACE reads into MiXCR, producing one record per CDR3 protein. This table has around 310,000 distinct CDR3 sequences, approximately 4% appearing once. Material: PBMCs, obtained 15 days after the yellow fever booster vaccination. The receptors derive from a man between 18 and 29 years old who received the YFV17D yellow fever vaccine.

This clonotype was observed many times. The chain carries TRBV7-9 and TRBJ1-5, with TRBD1 identical over 8 bases. V lost 3 bases to trimming and J lost 6 bases; unmatched junction nucleotides: 19. Germline CDR1 is SEHNR and CDR2 is FQNEAQ (reference sequence). CDR3 size: 19 residues. The CDR3 loop is CASSFLGQGPTLMVQPQHF. CDR3 nucleotides: TGTGCCAGCAGCTTCCTTGGACAGGGTCCTACTTTAATGGTTCAGCCCCAGCATTTT.

This clonotype has a count of ten or more. This chain links TRBV7-2 with TRBJ2-3; TRBD2 might be the D (6 bases). V lost 5 bases, J lost 2 bases, and 17 bases lay in between. This CDR3 has 16 residues. Germline assignment: CDR1 SGHTA and CDR2 FQGNSA. This CDR3 reads CASSPYLTSYTDTQYF. The CDR3 DNA reads TGTGCCAGCAGCCCATATCTAACTAGCTACACAGATACGCAGTATTTT.

In this sample, this clonotype turned up many times. The chain is built from TRBV7-2 and TRBJ2-1; D remains ambiguous. There are 16 residues in the CDR3. Germline values: CDR1 SGHTA, CDR2 FQGNSA. The V and J ends lost 2 bases and 0 bases respectively, with 11 bases between them. This chain's CDR3 is CASSLLGTSSYNEQFF. The DNA of the CDR3 is TGTGCCAGCAGCTTATTAGGAACGAGCTCCTACAATGAGCAGTTCTTC.

The chain employs TRBV3-1 and TRBJ2-5, with 7 nucleotides matching TRBD2. The CDR3 is made up of 14 amino acids. Germline trimming cut 0 bases from V and 5 bases from J; bases unmatched to any gene: 3. CDR1 is LGHDT and CDR2 is YNNKEL in the germline V gene (reference sequence). The CDR3 nucleotides read TGTGCCAGCAGCCAAGACCGGGGGGAGGAGACCCAGTACTTC. Protein: CASSQDRGEETQYF.

This clonotype was counted at least ten times. The rearrangement uses TRBV12-3 or TRBV12-4 and TRBJ1-4; D gene unclear. Trimming removed 3 bases from V and 8 bases from J, with 7 bases in between. This CDR3 comprises 12 residues. CDR3 sequence (DNA): TGTGCCAGCAGTTTCCAGCCAGAAAAACTGTTTTTT. Its protein is CASSFQPEKLFF.

There are many counts of this clonotype. The genes are TRBV7-3 and TRBJ1-6, with 7 bases lining up with TRBD1. CDR3 size: 14 residues. V lost 5 bases to trimming and J lost 8 bases; unmatched junction nucleotides: 6. The germline V gene encodes CDR1 SGHTA and CDR2 FQGTGA. CDR3 sequence (DNA): TGTGCCAGCAGCCAGGGGGGGAGTCATTCACCCCTCCACTTT. Translating it yields CASSQGGSHSPLHF.

This clonotype was seen at least ten times. The V and J genes are TRBV5-1 and TRBJ1-1; 8 nucleotides agree with TRBD1. J gave up 1 base and V 7 bases, and 0 bases lay outside the gene matches. Germline lookup yields CDR1 SGHRS and CDR2 YFSETQ. This CDR3 is built from 12 residues. The CDR3 protein is CASGQGNTEAFF. The CDR3 region has the DNA TGCGCCAGCGGACAGGGGAACACTGAAGCTTTCTTT.